This T cell receptor beta chain was recorded in a study of shared clonotypes between healthy human individuals. Study outcomes and limitations: Unshared clonotypes carried lower generation probabilities than those common to all four donors.

About this clone: What it binds is unknown.

The V gene lost 4 bases and the J gene lost 13 bases, with 14 bases spanning the gap. CDR1 is LNHDA and CDR2 is SQIVND in the germline V gene (reference sequence). This CDR3 region has 12 residues. This was a deep-level run. Measured with immunoSEQ multiplex PCR; TCRdb has only the in-frame clones, and not every one. The sample shows fewer than 3 million clones, 92% of them seen only once. Donors, without exception, were Caucasian adults residing in Nashville, Tennessee. The receptor was isolated from a man between 18 and 29 years old in good health. Some clones in this sample may be carry-over from other donors' samples. J is TRBJ2-1 and V is TRBV19; maybe TRBD2 (5 bases). Sequencing used naive CD4+ T cells from PBMCs. The subset: CD45RA+ positively selected. In DNA, the CDR3 is TGTGCCAGTAGTACCCCGGGAAGATCCCAGTTCTTC. Amino acid sequence: CASSTPGRSQFF. The whole variable domain, filled in from reference TRBV19 and TRBJ2-1, reads DGGITQSPKYLFRKEGQNVTLSCEQNLNHDAMYWYRQDPGQGLRLIYYSQIVNDFQKGDIAEGYSVSREKKESFPLTVTSAQKNPTAFYLCASSTPGRSQFFGPGTRLTVL.